The rows below give T cell receptor beta chains drawn from one sample of a study of IL-17A CD8 T cells in psoriatic arthritis synovium. Repertoires were generated with immunoSEQ multiplex PCR, while TCRdb's copy carries only in-frame clones and drops some. The sample lists 2,000 to 2,500 clones; 72% were seen once. The sequenced sample was memory CD8+ T cells from synovial fluid. These receptors were collected from a human donor with psoriatic arthritis. CDR3s include the opening cysteine and the closing phenylalanine or tryptophan. The order of the fields is clone size, V gene, D gene, J gene, CDR3 DNA, CDR3 protein. The D gene is left open where the match is weak. Size values are once, few and many counts, or a class for expanded clones, and some rows have none.

clone_size: .; v_call: TRBV6-4; d_call: TRBD1; j_call: TRBJ1-2; cdr3_nt: TGTGCCAGCAGTGACTCGACAGGGGGCGGCTACACCTTC; cdr3_aa: CASSDSTGGGYTF
clone_size: .; v_call: TRBV6-1; d_call: .; j_call: TRBJ2-7; cdr3_nt: TGTGCCAGCACCAGTTCCGGGACATCCGACGAGCAGTACTTC; cdr3_aa: CASTSSGTSDEQYF
clone_size: .; v_call: TRBV2; d_call: .; j_call: TRBJ2-4; cdr3_nt: TGTGCCGGCCATCGGGAGCCTAAAAACATTCAGTACTTC; cdr3_aa: CAGHREPKNIQYF
clone_size: .; v_call: TRBV4-1; d_call: .; j_call: TRBJ2-7; cdr3_nt: TGCGCCAGCAGCGAAGGGTGGGATTCGGACGACGAGCAGTACTTC; cdr3_aa: CASSEGWDSDDEQYF
clone_size: .; v_call: TRBV19; d_call: .; j_call: TRBJ1-5; cdr3_nt: TGTGCCAGTAGTGGAGTCAGGTGGGATCAGCCCCAGCATTTT; cdr3_aa: CASSGVRWDQPQHF
clone_size: .; v_call: TRBV7-8; d_call: .; j_call: TRBJ1-5; cdr3_nt: TGTGCCAGCAGCTCAGGGGCGCGGAGGAGCAATCAGCCCCAGCATTTT; cdr3_aa: CASSSGARRSNQPQHF
clone_size: .; v_call: TRBV5-4; d_call: .; j_call: TRBJ2-3; cdr3_nt: TGTGCCAGCAGCTTGTCGGGATTGGATACGCAGTATTTT; cdr3_aa: CASSLSGLDTQYF
clone_size: .; v_call: TRBV5-7; d_call: .; j_call: TRBJ2-7; cdr3_nt: TGTGCCAGCAGCTTGGGGGGGGCCAACTACGAGCAGTACTTC; cdr3_aa: CASSLGGANYEQYF
clone_size: .; v_call: TRBV19; d_call: TRBD2; j_call: TRBJ2-7; cdr3_nt: TGTGCCAGTAGTTTCGCCGGGACTAGCACCGAGCAGTACTTC; cdr3_aa: CASSFAGTSTEQYF
clone_size: .; v_call: TRBV30; d_call: .; j_call: TRBJ1-1; cdr3_nt: TGTGCCTGGAGTGTATCTATGTGGGAGGGAGCTTTCTTT; cdr3_aa: CAWSVSMWEGAFF
clone_size: .; v_call: TRBV7-9; d_call: TRBD2; j_call: TRBJ2-1; cdr3_nt: TGTGCCAGCGGTCAGACTAGCGGGCGGTCCTACAATGAGCAGTTCTTC; cdr3_aa: CASGQTSGRSYNEQFF
clone_size: .; v_call: TRBV7-9; d_call: .; j_call: TRBJ1-2; cdr3_nt: TGTGCCAGCAGCTTAGCGAGAACTGAAGTCCTCTATGGCTACACCTTC; cdr3_aa: CASSLARTEVLYGYTF
clone_size: .; v_call: TRBV19; d_call: TRBD1; j_call: TRBJ1-5; cdr3_nt: TGTGCCAGTAGTATCTGGACAGGGGATCAGCCCCAGCATTTT; cdr3_aa: CASSIWTGDQPQHF
clone_size: .; v_call: TRBV2; d_call: TRBD1; j_call: TRBJ1-6; cdr3_nt: TGTGCCAGCAGTGAAAGACAGGGGGCCTCACCCCTCCACTTT; cdr3_aa: CASSERQGASPLHF
clone_size: once; v_call: TRBV5-1; d_call: TRBD2; j_call: TRBJ2-5; cdr3_nt: TGCGCCAGCAGCTTGGTTAGCGGGGGGGCTTTTCTAGAGACCCAGTACTTC; cdr3_aa: CASSLVSGGAFLETQYF
clone_size: once; v_call: TRBV7-9; d_call: .; j_call: TRBJ2-1; cdr3_nt: TGTGCCAGCAGCTTAGGGGCGTTCACGGAAGTTGGTATGGATAATGAGCAGTTCTTC; cdr3_aa: CASSLGAFTEVGMDNEQFF
clone_size: .; v_call: TRBV5-1; d_call: .; j_call: TRBJ2-1; cdr3_nt: TGCGCCAGCCGGGACCGAAACAATGAGCAGTTCTTC; cdr3_aa: CASRDRNNEQFF
clone_size: .; v_call: TRBV9; d_call: .; j_call: TRBJ2-7; cdr3_nt: TGTGCCAGCAGCGTCGGCACGGGGGTTGACTCCTACGAGCAGTACTTC; cdr3_aa: CASSVGTGVDSYEQYF
clone_size: few; v_call: TRBV29-1; d_call: .; j_call: TRBJ1-1; cdr3_nt: TGCAGCGTTGTGGACACTGAAGCTTTCTTT; cdr3_aa: CSVVDTEAFF
clone_size: .; v_call: TRBV7-9; d_call: .; j_call: TRBJ1-1; cdr3_nt: TGTGCCAGCAGACCCAGGGGTTACGGCACTGAAGCTTTCTTT; cdr3_aa: CASRPRGYGTEAFF
clone_size: .; v_call: TRBV7-6; d_call: .; j_call: TRBJ1-5; cdr3_nt: TGTGCCAGCAGCTTAGGACCCAATCAGCCCCAGCATTTT; cdr3_aa: CASSLGPNQPQHF
clone_size: .; v_call: TRBV10-3; d_call: .; j_call: TRBJ2-2; cdr3_nt: TGTGCCATCAGTGAGTCGAGCAGGGACAAGTTCACCGGGGAGCTGTTTTTT; cdr3_aa: CAISESSRDKFTGELFF
clone_size: .; v_call: TRBV28; d_call: TRBD2; j_call: TRBJ2-7; cdr3_nt: TGTGCCAGCAGTACTGAAACTAGCGGGGGGGCGATCTACGAGCAGTACTTC; cdr3_aa: CASSTETSGGAIYEQYF
clone_size: few; v_call: TRBV15; d_call: .; j_call: TRBJ2-6; cdr3_nt: TGTGCCACCAGCGACGGCTCTGGGGCCAACGTCCTGACTTTC; cdr3_aa: CATSDGSGANVLTF
clone_size: .; v_call: TRBV7-8; d_call: .; j_call: TRBJ1-3; cdr3_nt: TGTGCCAGCAGCCCCCTCGGCATGACTGGAAACACCATATATTTT; cdr3_aa: CASSPLGMTGNTIYF
clone_size: .; v_call: TRBV5-4; d_call: TRBD2; j_call: TRBJ2-3; cdr3_nt: TGTGCCAGCAGCCCCCGGCGGGGGAGCACAGATACGCAGTATTTT; cdr3_aa: CASSPRRGSTDTQYF
clone_size: .; v_call: TRBV19; d_call: TRBD2; j_call: TRBJ2-7; cdr3_nt: TGTGCCAGTAGTATATCGGCGGGGGGCTCATCCTACGAGCAGTACTTC; cdr3_aa: CASSISAGGSSYEQYF
clone_size: once; v_call: TRBV2; d_call: TRBD1; j_call: TRBJ1-5; cdr3_nt: TGTGCCAGCAGTGAGCAGCTGACAGGGGGGCAGCCCCAGCATTTT; cdr3_aa: CASSEQLTGGQPQHF
clone_size: .; v_call: TRBV2; d_call: .; j_call: TRBJ2-3; cdr3_nt: TGTGCCAGCAGTGACGCACCCACAGATACGCAGTATTTT; cdr3_aa: CASSDAPTDTQYF
clone_size: .; v_call: TRBV19; d_call: .; j_call: TRBJ1-1; cdr3_nt: TGTGCCAGTAGTATAGGGGGCCCGAGAACTGAAGCTTTCTTT; cdr3_aa: CASSIGGPRTEAFF
clone_size: .; v_call: TRBV21-1; d_call: .; j_call: TRBJ1-2; cdr3_nt: TGTGCCAGCAGCAAAGCAACCGCTCCCCCCCCGGACGGGGGCTATGGCTACACCTTC; cdr3_aa: CASSKATAPPPDGGYGYTF
clone_size: .; v_call: TRBV19; d_call: TRBD1; j_call: TRBJ1-5; cdr3_nt: TGTGCCAGTAGTATCTGGACAGGGGATCAGCTCCAGCATTTT; cdr3_aa: CASSIWTGDQLQHF
clone_size: .; v_call: TRBV27; d_call: TRBD1; j_call: TRBJ2-2; cdr3_nt: TGTGCCAGCAGTCTGGGGACAGAACTACCGGGGGAGCTGTTTTTT; cdr3_aa: CASSLGTELPGELFF
clone_size: few; v_call: TRBV2; d_call: .; j_call: TRBJ2-1; cdr3_nt: TGTGCCAGCAGTGATTTGGGCGATGAGCAGTTCTTC; cdr3_aa: CASSDLGDEQFF
clone_size: .; v_call: TRBV7-3; d_call: .; j_call: TRBJ2-3; cdr3_nt: TGTGCCAGCAGCTTAACGGACCCAGATACGCAGTATTTT; cdr3_aa: CASSLTDPDTQYF
clone_size: .; v_call: TRBV4-1; d_call: .; j_call: TRBJ2-7; cdr3_nt: TGCGCCAGCAGCCAGGTGTGGGGGGTCTACGAGCAGTACTTC; cdr3_aa: CASSQVWGVYEQYF
clone_size: large; v_call: TRBV4-1; d_call: .; j_call: TRBJ1-6; cdr3_nt: TGCGCCAGCAGCCAAGATATCGACCGATCACCCCTCCACTTT; cdr3_aa: CASSQDIDRSPLHF
clone_size: .; v_call: TRBV5-6; d_call: .; j_call: TRBJ1-5; cdr3_nt: TGTGCCAGCAGCTTGAATTACAATCAGCCCCAGCATTTT; cdr3_aa: CASSLNYNQPQHF
clone_size: .; v_call: TRBV7-8; d_call: .; j_call: TRBJ2-7; cdr3_nt: TGTGCCAGCAGCACCTACTACGAGCAGTACTTC; cdr3_aa: CASSTYYEQYF